Listed below are T cell receptor beta chains from one sample, sequenced in a study of T cells in Graves' hyperthyroidism and ophthalmopathy. Via MiXCR, TCRdb re-called the multiplex PCR reads, giving one row per CDR3 protein. The table has 300,000 to 450,000 distinct CDR3 sequences, roughly 25% seen once; the top ten hold around four fifths. Sequenced sample: blood. Receptors were obtained from a man in his fifties or sixties with Graves' hyperthyroidism. Both conserved end residues are part of each CDR3. The D gene is left open where the match is weak. Only part of the rows carry a size: once, few, many, or a class if the clone is expanded.

V: TRBV2; J: TRBJ2-3; D: NA; length: 15; size: NA; DNA: TGTGCCAGCAACTCCGACAGGCCGGACACAGATACGCAGTATTTT; CDR3: CASNSDRPDTDTQYF
V: TRBV6-2/TRBV6-3; J: TRBJ1-2; D: TRBD1; length: 13; size: NA; DNA: TGTGCCAGCAGATTGACAGGGACCTATGGCTACACCTTC; CDR3: CASRLTGTYGYTF
V: TRBV3-1; J: TRBJ1-1; D: NA; length: 16; size: many; DNA: TGTGCCAGCAGCCACAACCCGCTTCTGAGGGACACTGAAGCTTTCTTT; CDR3: CASSHNPLLRDTEAFF
V: TRBV6-1; J: TRBJ2-7; D: NA; length: 15; size: NA; DNA: TGTGCCAGCAGTGAAGGCCGCAACCCCTCCTACGAGCAGTACTTC; CDR3: CASSEGRNPSYEQYF
V: TRBV29-1; J: TRBJ1-1; D: NA; length: 13; size: many; DNA: TGCAGCGTTCAGCCGGGGGGATACACTGAAGCTTTCTTT; CDR3: CSVQPGGYTEAFF
V: TRBV20-1; J: TRBJ1-2; D: TRBD1; length: 14; size: NA; DNA: TGCAGTGCTAGGCGGACAGGGGGCGACTATGGCTACACCTTC; CDR3: CSARRTGGDYGYTF
V: TRBV27; J: TRBJ2-5; D: TRBD1; length: 15; size: few; DNA: TGTGCCAGCAGTTTACGGACAGGGGGCGCGAAGACCCAGTACTTC; CDR3: CASSLRTGGAKTQYF
V: TRBV30; J: TRBJ2-7; D: NA; length: 11; size: few; DNA: TGTGCCTGCGACCGGGGGCACGAGCAGTACTTC; CDR3: CACDRGHEQYF
V: TRBV24-1; J: TRBJ2-3; D: TRBD1; length: 15; size: many; DNA: TGTGCCACCAGTGACCCGGGACAGGGCACAGATACGCAGTATTTT; CDR3: CATSDPGQGTDTQYF
V: TRBV3-1; J: TRBJ2-7; D: NA; length: 11; size: many; DNA: TGTGCCAGCAGCGGTAGCCACGAGCAGTACTTC; CDR3: CASSGSHEQYF
V: TRBV5-1; J: TRBJ2-1; D: TRBD1; length: 16; size: NA; DNA: TGCGCCAGCAGCTTACTGACAGGGACATCTATCAATGAGCAGTTCTTC; CDR3: CASSLLTGTSINEQFF
V: TRBV5-1; J: TRBJ2-7; D: NA; length: 16; size: once; DNA: TGCGCCAGCAGCGGGGGTCCCGGACGCACACCCTACGAGCAGTACTTC; CDR3: CASSGGPGRTPYEQYF
V: TRBV6-1; J: TRBJ2-1; D: NA; length: 16; size: few; DNA: TGTGCCAGCAGTGAAAGATCGCAGTATCCGTACAATGAGCAGTTCTTC; CDR3: CASSERSQYPYNEQFF
V: TRBV19; J: TRBJ1-4; D: NA; length: 13; size: NA; DNA: TGTGCCACCGCAAGTACGGCTAATGAAAAACTGTTTTTT; CDR3: CATASTANEKLFF
V: TRBV10-2; J: TRBJ2-3; D: TRBD1; length: 13; size: once; DNA: TGCGCCAGCAGTGAATACAGGGGAGATACGCAGTATTTT; CDR3: CASSEYRGDTQYF
V: TRBV12-3/TRBV12-4; J: TRBJ1-6; D: TRBD1; length: 14; size: NA; DNA: TGTGCCAGCAAAACAGGGGGCAGGGATTCACCCCTCCACTTT; CDR3: CASKTGGRDSPLHF
V: TRBV29-1; J: TRBJ1-1; D: TRBD1; length: 12; size: few; DNA: TGCAGCGTTGGGAGGGGGCCCACTGAAGCTTTCTTT; CDR3: CSVGRGPTEAFF
V: TRBV7-3; J: TRBJ2-2; D: TRBD1; length: 14; size: NA; DNA: TGTGCCAGCAAACAGGGGATGAACACCGGGGAGCTGTTTTTT; CDR3: CASKQGMNTGELFF
V: TRBV24-1; J: TRBJ1-2; D: NA; length: 12; size: many; DNA: TGTGCCACCAGTGTTTCAGACTATGGCTACACCTTC; CDR3: CATSVSDYGYTF
V: TRBV28; J: TRBJ1-3; D: NA; length: 15; size: few; DNA: TGTGCCAGCATATTCAACCGAGGGAGTGGAAACACCATATATTTT; CDR3: CASIFNRGSGNTIYF
V: TRBV29-1; J: TRBJ2-2; D: NA; length: 14; size: NA; DNA: TGCAGCGTTGTGGGGACTGCGAACACCGGGGAGCTGTTTTTT; CDR3: CSVVGTANTGELFF
V: TRBV29-1; J: TRBJ2-7; D: NA; length: 11; size: NA; DNA: TGCAGCGTTGAAAGGTCCTACGAGCAGTACTTC; CDR3: CSVERSYEQYF
V: TRBV6-6; J: TRBJ1-2; D: TRBD1; length: 16; size: NA; DNA: TGTGCCAGCAGTTACTCGACGGGACAGGGGAACTATGGCTACACCTTC; CDR3: CASSYSTGQGNYGYTF
V: TRBV11-3; J: TRBJ2-2; D: NA; length: 13; size: few; DNA: TGTGCCAGCAGCTTATGGAGAACCGGGGAGCTGTTTTTT; CDR3: CASSLWRTGELFF
V: TRBV6-1; J: TRBJ1-5; D: NA; length: 14; size: NA; DNA: TGTGCCAGCAGTGACTCGGGAGGGGGTCAGCCCCAGCATTTT; CDR3: CASSDSGGGQPQHF
V: TRBV5-1; J: TRBJ2-7; D: TRBD1; length: 14; size: NA; DNA: TGCGCCAGCAGCTTGACAGGGGGGAACTACGAGCAGTACTTC; CDR3: CASSLTGGNYEQYF
V: TRBV6-2/TRBV6-3; J: TRBJ1-5; D: TRBD1; length: 17; size: NA; DNA: TGTGCCAGCAGTCACTCCGGATTGGACAGGGGACGTCAGCCCCAGCATTTT; CDR3: CASSHSGLDRGRQPQHF
V: TRBV4-1; J: TRBJ2-1; D: NA; length: 14; size: NA; DNA: TGCGCCAGCAGCCAGGTAGGGAGGACGGATGAGCAGTTCTTC; CDR3: CASSQVGRTDEQFF
V: TRBV20-1; J: TRBJ2-3; D: TRBD2; length: 14; size: NA; DNA: TGCAGTGCTTTGGCGGGAGCGGTCACAGATACGCAGTATTTT; CDR3: CSALAGAVTDTQYF
V: TRBV6-1; J: TRBJ1-2; D: NA; length: 13; size: few; DNA: TGTGCCAGCAGCTTCGACGGAAACTATGGCTACACCTTC; CDR3: CASSFDGNYGYTF